This T cell receptor (beta chain) was identified during a study of T cell responses to AZD1222 COVID-19 vaccine (dated by TCRdb to the early 2020s). About the investigation overall: TCR sequencing covered about 230 trial participants: 200 to 220 given two doses of AZD1222 and 26 given two doses of MenACWY control vaccine. Trial participants were enrolled by age into 18-55, 56-69 and 70-plus year subgroups, with 148, 28 and 57 TCR-sequenced participants respectively. The full study reports these points: In the small 56-69-year group, the increase in depth fell short of significance, most likely because of low power. Because no samples from the day 14 peak response were available, repertoires could be characterized only after the peak T cell response. Conclusions about previously exposed vaccinees were limited because only six or seven AZD1222 recipients were SARS-CoV-2 seropositive at baseline. Reportedly, almost half of the unique spike-specific TCRs recognized epitopes lying outside the regions that are mutated in the B.1.351 and B.1.1.7 variants. The vaccine-associated CD4 TCRs covered the entire spike protein, and the dominant responses fell in regions 160-218 and 743-854. A significant rise in spike-specific TCR breadth and depth was observed after two AZD1222 doses relative to day 0 and relative to MenACWY recipients. Most participants were white British and females outnumbered males, and the authors suggested that clonal diversity may have been underestimated.

The intended sense of this specimen's time point label: about 28 days (+/-7) after the second vaccine dose. AZD1222 recipients given second doses at about 4 weeks or at about 12 weeks were pooled, since spike-specific TCR depth and breadth were not found to differ between the two schedules. Vaccinee samples were obtained from the UK trials COV001 and COV002, which included a single-blind randomized controlled phase 2/3 trial of AZD1222 (ChAdOx1 nCoV-19) in healthy adults. For TCRbeta chain sequencing, PBMC samples were collected from trial participants at day 0 and at day 28 after the second dose. From a lookup of the germline V gene (reference sequence), CDR1 and CDR2 are LNHNV and YYDKDF. Clipping removes 0 bases from V and 2 bases from J, with 6 as the unmatched junction base count. From its cysteine to its phenylalanine, the CDR3 spans 17 amino acids. Kept here is only the CDR3 DNA, which spans 51 bases and is read in frame from base 1.

About this clone itself: Which antigen it targets is not known. One base away there is no much larger clone; base qualities are not given.

The CDR3 regions of human TCRbeta chains were analyzed by immunosequencing. Concerning the study's data processing: Repertoire TCRs were matched against a reference library of SARS-CoV-2-specific TCRs generated with the MIRA antigen-specificity platform. Breadth was defined as the fraction of unique TCRs that were SARS-CoV-2-associated. Depth was defined as the fraction of total T cells that were SARS-CoV-2-associated. Using the MIRA data, each spike-specific TCR was assigned both to the spike region to which the TCR was reactive and to a CD4 or CD8 class. Log10-transformed breadth and depth values were compared by one-way ANOVA with Sidak's multiple comparisons tests. TCRdb mirrors the immuneACCESS table, restricted to in-frame sequences. Some clones are absent from its copies; in checked studies, under half trace to an unresolved V gene, and the reason for the others is unknown. For V, J and clone size, that table is used; D and trimming come from the DNA. In all, the sample holds some 150,000 clones, and approximately 87% of those were seen once. Clones ranked in the top ten supply 4.3% of the sample.

The starting material was peripheral blood, obtained 28 days after the second AZD1222 dose. The chain is encoded by TRBV15 joined to TRBJ1-3, and 8 junction bases match TRBD1. The receptor's source is an adult who received the AZD1222 COVID-19 vaccine. At the DNA level, the sequence is TGTGCCACCAGCAGAGATTTGGACAGGGATACTGGAAACACCATATATTTT. This gives the protein CATSRDLDRDTGNTIYF.